Each of the 18 T cell receptor beta chains below was sequenced from the same sample in a study of response to subunit inactivated influenza vaccine. MiXCR, applied by TCRdb to the RT-PCR reads, yields one record per CDR3 protein. The sample consists of 650,000 to 800,000 distinct CDR3 sequences, over 11% of them appearing once. Sequenced here: PBMCs from blood, sampled 14 to 15 days before vaccination. Receptor source: a man aged 50-60 years who received an inactivated influenza vaccine.

The V call is TRBV7-2, the J call TRBJ1-4, with a weak D call TRBD1 (6 bases). CDR3 size: 15 residues. The germline V and J ends were trimmed by 5 bases and 0 bases, with 10 bases remaining between them. Germline CDR1 reads SGHTA; CDR2 reads FQGNSA. Written as DNA, the CDR3 is TGTGCCAGCAGCACCCGACAGGCAACTAATGAAAAACTGTTTTTT. It encodes CASSTRQATNEKLFF. Drawing the rest from reference TRBV7-2 and TRBJ1-4, the complete variable domain is GAGVSQSPSNKVTEKGKDVELRCDPISGHTALYWYRQSLGQGLEFLIYFQGNSAPDKSGLPSDRFSAERTGGSVSTLTIQRTQQEDSAVYLCASSTRQATNEKLFFGSGTQLSVL.

This clonotype appeared a few times. The chain uses TRBV6-1 and TRBJ1-1; D is perhaps TRBD1 (6 bases). The CDR3 sequence is 12 residues long. V was trimmed by 11 bases and J by 3 bases, leaving 13 bases between them. In germline, CDR1 is MNHNS, CDR2 SASEGT. As DNA, the CDR3 is TGTGCCCTAAGGACAGAGGACACTGAAGCTTTCTTT. This codes for CALRTEDTEAFF.

V and J are TRBV28 and TRBJ2-7; D uncertain. CDR1 and CDR2 (germline): MDHEN, SYDVKM. CDR3 length: 14 residues. The V end lost 7 bases, the J end lost 4 bases, and 17 bases lay between the germline ends. CDR3 coding DNA: TGTGCCAGCAAACGGGTCGTGGGCGGTTACGAGCAGTACTTC. Its translation is CASKRVVGGYEQYF.

This clonotype was counted a few times. The chain joins TRBV5-1 to TRBJ2-5; 12 nucleotides agree with TRBD2. Trimming at V came to 4 bases and at J to 1 base, leaving 5 bases not matched to a gene. Looked up from germline, CDR1 is SGHRS and CDR2 is YFSETQ. The CDR3 has 16 amino acids. The CDR3 nucleotides are TGCGCCAGCAGCGTGACTAGCGGGGGCATCCAAGAGACCCAGTACTTC. It encodes CASSVTSGGIQETQYF.

The chain employs TRBV7-2 and TRBJ1-4; D is ambiguous. This CDR3 contains 15 residues. The V gene's germline CDR1 is SGHTA and CDR2 FQGNSA. The V and J ends lost 1 base and 8 bases respectively, with 14 bases between them. The CDR3 DNA is TGTGCCAGCAGCTTAGGCTACGGTATGGGGGAAAAACTGTTTTTT. Protein product: CASSLGYGMGEKLFF. The entire variable domain, with the rest obtained from reference TRBV7-2 and TRBJ1-4, is as follows: GAGVSQSPSNKVTEKGKDVELRCDPISGHTALYWYRQSLGQGLEFLIYFQGNSAPDKSGLPSDRFSAERTGGSVSTLTIQRTQQEDSAVYLCASSLGYGMGEKLFFGSGTQLSVL.

This clonotype showed up just a few times. The chain couples TRBV15 to TRBJ2-5; 15 bases match TRBD2. This CDR3 comprises 17 residues. After removal of 0 bases from V and 2 bases from J, the junction contained 1 base not matched to a gene. CDR1 LNHNV and CDR2 YYDKDF come from the germline V gene (reference sequence). The CDR3 DNA is TGTGCCACCAGCAGAGAGGGGACTAGCGGGAGGCAAGAGACCCAGTACTTC. Residues: CATSREGTSGRQETQYF.

This clonotype was counted a few times. The chain combines TRBV14 with TRBJ1-5; perhaps TRBD1 as D (6 bases). Germline V gene lookup returns CDR1 SGHDN and CDR2 FVKESK. Trimming removed 4 bases from V and 3 bases from J, with 16 bases in between. This CDR3 is 16 amino acids long. The CDR3 spells CASSRNRTAPNQPQHF. The CDR3 coding sequence is TGTGCCAGCAGCCGAAATAGGACAGCTCCCAATCAGCCCCAGCATTTT.

This clonotype was seen repeatedly, ten times or more. The gene calls are TRBV6-2 or TRBV6-3 and TRBJ2-2, with D perhaps TRBD1 or TRBD2 (6 bases each). With 0 bases removed from V and 4 bases from J, the gap between germline ends came to 15 bases. This CDR3 comprises 17 residues. The germline CDR1 and CDR2 sequences are MNHEY and SVGEGT. The CDR3 DNA reads TGTGCCAGCAGTTACTCCAAAGGGGGACTTTCCACCGGGGAGCTGTTTTTT. Translating it yields CASSYSKGGLSTGELFF.

This clonotype was observed a handful of times. Here the CDR3 DNA reads TGCGCCAGCAGCCCAACCCCCGGGGACAGGGCTGCCAACGTCCTGACTTTC. Translating gives CASSPTPGDRAANVLTF. This sequence joins TRBV4-1 and TRBJ2-6; TRBD1 agrees at 9 bases. With V trimmed by 4 bases and J by 7 bases, 11 bases remained unmatched. There are 17 residues in the CDR3. Germline V gives CDR1 MGHRA, CDR2 YSYEKL.

The chain combines TRBV4-3 with TRBJ2-3; D is unresolved. V lost 1 base, J lost 14 bases, and 22 bases lay in between. The CDR3 sequence is 15 residues long. CDR1 and CDR2 (germline): LGHNA, YSLEER. CDR3 protein: CASSQGQSVLSLVYF. The CDR3, as DNA: TGCGCCAGCAGCCAAGGGCAGAGCGTTTTGAGTTTAGTGTATTTT.

In its sample, this clonotype was seen a few times. This rearrangement joins TRBV11-2 to TRBJ2-2, with TRBD2 identical over 16 bases. The trim removed 5 bases at V and 9 bases at J, leaving 18 bases unmatched. There are 20 residues in the CDR3. CDR1 SGHAT and CDR2 FQNNGV come from the germline V gene. In DNA, the CDR3 is TGTGCCAGCAGCACACCCGGGACTAGCGGGAGGGCACCGATTGGCCGGGAGCTGTTTTTT. Amino acid sequence: CASSTPGTSGRAPIGRELFF.

The chain couples TRBV15 to TRBJ2-3; 7 bases are shared with TRBD2. V trimming: 3 bases; J trimming: 5 bases; junction bases outside the gene matches: 11. The V gene's germline CDR1 is LNHNV and CDR2 YYDKDF (reference sequence). The CDR3 sequence is 16 residues long. In DNA form, the CDR3 reads TGTGCCACCAGCAGGGCCGGGGGGAGGGCCGTAGATACGCAGTATTTT. It encodes CATSRAGGRAVDTQYF.

In this sample, this clonotype turned up many times. V gene TRBV4-1 combines with J gene TRBJ2-7, with 9 bases lining up with TRBD1. From germline, CDR1 is MGHRA and CDR2 YSYEKL. Trimming at V came to 3 bases and at J to 5 bases, leaving 5 bases not matched to a gene. CDR3 length: 14 residues. The CDR3 sequence: CASSQGQGSHEQYF. CDR3 bases: TGCGCCAGCAGCCAGGGACAGGGTTCCCACGAGCAGTACTTC.

This clonotype has a handful of counts. V gene TRBV6-2 or TRBV6-3 combines with J gene TRBJ2-7; 10 bases line up with TRBD2. Germline lookup yields CDR1 MNHEY and CDR2 SVGEGT. J gave up 5 bases and V 6 bases, and 7 bases lay outside the gene matches. The CDR3 totals 14 residues. As DNA, the CDR3 is TGTGCCAGCAGATATAGCGGGAGGATGAACGAGCAGTACTTC. Protein: CASRYSGRMNEQYF.

This clonotype has just a few counts. The chain couples TRBV4-1 to TRBJ1-5; no definite D call. With 3 bases removed from V and 5 bases from J, the gap between germline ends came to 14 bases. The CDR3 totals 15 residues. Germline assignment: CDR1 MGHRA and CDR2 YSYEKL. CDR3 region: CASSQNDQEYQPQHF. The CDR3 nucleotides read TGCGCCAGCAGCCAGAACGATCAGGAGTATCAGCCCCAGCATTTT.

This clonotype turned up a few times. The rearrangement uses TRBV28 and TRBJ1-2; possible D gene TRBD1, 5 bases. This CDR3 is 20 amino acids long. Trimming left V 2 bases short and J 2 bases short, with 27 bases between. Germline-derived CDR1 and CDR2 are MDHEN and SYDVKM. The CDR3, as DNA: TGTGCCAGCAGTTTACTGAACCGGTTAGAGATGACAGAAGGGAACTATGGCTACACCTTC. Its protein is CASSLLNRLEMTEGNYGYTF.

This clonotype has more than one count but fewer than ten. The gene calls are TRBV5-1 and TRBJ2-4, with TRBD2 matching over 10 bases. CDR1 is SGHRS and CDR2 is YFSETQ in the germline V gene. This CDR3 region has 16 residues. After removal of 3 bases from V and 0 bases from J, the junction contained 3 bases not matched to a gene. The CDR3 sequence is CASSWTSGLAKNIQYF. The CDR3 DNA sequence: TGCGCCAGCAGCTGGACTAGCGGCCTAGCCAAAAACATTCAGTACTTC.

DNA of the CDR3: TGTGCCAGCAGTACTCGGGACTTAGTTGGAGATGAGCAGTTCTTC. This translates into CASSTRDLVGDEQFF. The chain couples TRBV7-8 to TRBJ2-1, with a weak D call TRBD2 (6 bases). Germline V CDR1 and CDR2: SGHVS, FQNEAQ. V lost 6 bases and J lost 8, with 20 bases in between. The CDR3 is 15 residues long.